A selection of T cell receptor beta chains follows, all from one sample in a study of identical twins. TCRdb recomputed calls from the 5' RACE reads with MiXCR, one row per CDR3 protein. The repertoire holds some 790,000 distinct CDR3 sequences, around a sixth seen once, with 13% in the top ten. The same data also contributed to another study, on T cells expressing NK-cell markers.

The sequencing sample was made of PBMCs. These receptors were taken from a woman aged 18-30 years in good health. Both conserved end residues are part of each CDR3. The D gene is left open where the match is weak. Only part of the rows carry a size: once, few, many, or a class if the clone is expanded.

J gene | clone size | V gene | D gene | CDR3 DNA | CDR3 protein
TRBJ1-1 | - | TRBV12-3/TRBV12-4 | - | TGTGCCAGCAGTTTGGGTGGGGGGGGTATAGCTTTCTTT | CASSLGGGGIAFF
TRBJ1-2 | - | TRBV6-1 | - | TGTGCCAGCAGATGGAACTTGTTCTATGGCTACACCTTC | CASRWNLFYGYTF
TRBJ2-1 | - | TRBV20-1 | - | TGCAGTGCCCGAAGGTCCGGGACCTCCGGCGATGAGCAGTTCTTC | CSARRSGTSGDEQFF
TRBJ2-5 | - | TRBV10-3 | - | TGTGCCATCATCGATAGAGGGGAAGAGACCCAGTACTTC | CAIIDRGEETQYF
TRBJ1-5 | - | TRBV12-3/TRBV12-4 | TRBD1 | TGTGCCAGCAGTTCGGACAGGGGAGCGCCCCAGCATTTT | CASSSDRGAPQHF
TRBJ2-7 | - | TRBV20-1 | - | TGCAGTGTCAAACGCCCAGGGTCGGACGAGCAGTACTTC | CSVKRPGSDEQYF
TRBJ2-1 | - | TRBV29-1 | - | TGCAGCGTTTCATGGAGGGAAAACTACAATGAGCAGTTCTTC | CSVSWRENYNEQFF
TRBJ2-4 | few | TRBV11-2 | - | TGTGCCAGCAGCTTAGACCGGGCTTGGCCAGTAGCCAAAAACATTCAGTACTTC | CASSLDRAWPVAKNIQYF
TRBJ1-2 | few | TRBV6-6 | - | TGTGCCAGCAGTTACTCCTACTATGGCTACACCTTC | CASSYSYYGYTF
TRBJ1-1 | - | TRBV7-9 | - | TGTGCCAGCAGCCCCCCCGCAGGAACTGAAGCTTTCTTT | CASSPPAGTEAFF
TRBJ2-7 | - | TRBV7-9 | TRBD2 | TGTGCCACCTTGGGGAGGGGCGTGAACGAGCAGTACTTC | CATLGRGVNEQYF
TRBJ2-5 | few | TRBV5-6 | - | TGTGCCAGCAGGGTACAGGGTACAGAGACCCAGTACTTC | CASRVQGTETQYF
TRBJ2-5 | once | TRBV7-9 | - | TGTGCCAGCAGCTTAGGTGGCGCGGGGGCGGAGGCCCAGTACTTC | CASSLGGAGAEAQYF
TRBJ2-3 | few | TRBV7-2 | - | TGTGCCAGCAGCCCACTGGCGTCAGATACGCAGTATTTT | CASSPLASDTQYF
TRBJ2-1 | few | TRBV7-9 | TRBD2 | TGTGCCAGCAGCCCCCGGGCTAGCGGGAGTACGGATGAGCAGTTCTTC | CASSPRASGSTDEQFF
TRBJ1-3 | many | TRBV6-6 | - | TGTGCCAGCTCTGTGAGAGGAAACACCATATATTTT | CASSVRGNTIYF
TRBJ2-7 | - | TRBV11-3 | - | TGTGCCAGCAGCCCCCTCTTCGCCTACGAGCAGTACTTC | CASSPLFAYEQYF
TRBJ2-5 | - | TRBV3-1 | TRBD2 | TGTGCCAGCAGCCCTAGCGGGAGTTTGGAGACCCAGTACTTC | CASSPSGSLETQYF
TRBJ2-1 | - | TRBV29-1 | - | TGCAGCACTGGGCCAATCGCGGATGAGCAGTTCTTC | CSTGPIADEQFF
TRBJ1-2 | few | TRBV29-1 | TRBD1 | TGCAGCGTCCGCGCAGGGGGGAATTCTAACTATGGCTACACCTTC | CSVRAGGNSNYGYTF
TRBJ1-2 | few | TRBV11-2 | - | TGTGCCAGCAGCTTAGATCCAGCAGGGAACTATGGCTACACCTTC | CASSLDPAGNYGYTF
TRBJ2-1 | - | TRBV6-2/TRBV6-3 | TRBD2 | TGTGCCAGCAGTTCCGAGCGTGTTGGCGGGAGGGCCAGATTGAATGAGCAGTTCTTC | CASSSERVGGRARLNEQFF